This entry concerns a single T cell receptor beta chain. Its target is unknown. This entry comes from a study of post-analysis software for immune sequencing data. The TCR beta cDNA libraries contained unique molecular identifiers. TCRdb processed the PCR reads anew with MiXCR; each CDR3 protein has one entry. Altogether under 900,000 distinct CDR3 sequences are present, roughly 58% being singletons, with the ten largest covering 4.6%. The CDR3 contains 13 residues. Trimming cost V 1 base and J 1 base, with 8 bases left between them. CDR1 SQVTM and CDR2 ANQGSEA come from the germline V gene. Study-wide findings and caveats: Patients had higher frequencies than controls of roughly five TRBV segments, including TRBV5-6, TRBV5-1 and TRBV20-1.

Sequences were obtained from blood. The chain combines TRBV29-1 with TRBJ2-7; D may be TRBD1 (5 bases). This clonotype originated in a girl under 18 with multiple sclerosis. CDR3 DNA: TGCAGCGTTGAAGGATCAGGGTCCTACGAGCAGTACTTC. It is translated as CSVEGSGSYEQYF.